These T cell receptor beta chains were read from a single sample in a study of blood T cell repertoires in COVID-19. Sequenced by immunoSEQ multiplex PCR; TCRdb stores in-frame clones only, minus some. The sample lists about 88,000 clones; more than 90% were seen once. Source material: peripheral blood. The receptors were gathered from a man between 60 and 70 years old with acute or convalescent COVID-19. CDR3s include the opening cysteine and the closing phenylalanine or tryptophan. D genes are given only for firm matches. A clone size is listed for some rows: how often the clone was seen (once, few, many), or a class if it is expanded.

TRBV5-4	TRBJ1-2	.	TRBD1	TGTGCCAGCATGGACAGGGGAAAGGGCGACTATGGCTACACCTTC	CASMDRGKGDYGYTF
TRBV11-3	TRBJ2-7	once	.	TGTGCCAGCAGCTTAAGAGTCTCCTACGAGCAGTACTTC	CASSLRVSYEQYF
TRBV4-3	TRBJ2-7	.	.	TGCGCCAGCAGCCAAGATCTTGGCAGTCGCGAGCAGTACTTC	CASSQDLGSREQYF
TRBV19	TRBJ1-3	.	TRBD1	TGTGCCACAACGGGACAGGGAATGACTGGAAACACCATATATTTT	CATTGQGMTGNTIYF
TRBV29-1	TRBJ1-5	.	.	TGCAGCGTCAGCGGGGGCGGACTGACTCAGCCCCAGCATTTT	CSVSGGGLTQPQHF
TRBV11-1	TRBJ2-5	.	.	TGTGCCAGCAGCTTAAGGCGGGGGCGGAGCCAAGAGACCCAGTACTTC	CASSLRRGRSQETQYF
TRBV6-5	TRBJ1-2	once	.	TGTGCCAGCAGTTACTCGCGACAGGCCTATGGCTACACCTTC	CASSYSRQAYGYTF
TRBV11-3	TRBJ2-1	.	.	TGTGCCAGCAGCCCAGTGGGGGGTGAGCAGTTCTTC	CASSPVGGEQFF
TRBV19	TRBJ2-7	.	TRBD2	TGTGCCAGCCGGGGGGAAGTCGAGCAGTACTTC	CASRGEVEQYF
TRBV2	TRBJ2-4	once	.	TGTGCCAGCGGAAAGGAGGGCCTTGCCAAAAACATTCAGTACTTC	CASGKEGLAKNIQYF
TRBV19	TRBJ2-7	.	TRBD1	TGTGCCAGTAGTCCCCGACAGGGGCCTCGCGTCTACGAGCAGTACTTC	CASSPRQGPRVYEQYF
TRBV28	TRBJ2-7	.	TRBD1	TGTGCCAGCAGAAAGGACAGGGGCTTTATCTACGAGCAGTACTTC	CASRKDRGFIYEQYF
TRBV11-2	TRBJ2-2	.	TRBD2	TGTGCCAGCAGCTTAGAGCCTAGCGGAGGGACCGGGGAGCTGTTTTTT	CASSLEPSGGTGELFF
TRBV19	TRBJ1-3	.	.	TGTGCCAGTGAGGGGGGGGACTCTGGAAACACCATATATTTT	CASEGGDSGNTIYF
TRBV7-2	TRBJ2-3	.	.	TGTGCCAGCAGCTCCCGCTTAAGGGGCTTGAACACAGATACGCAGTATTTT	CASSSRLRGLNTDTQYF
TRBV11-2	TRBJ1-4	.	TRBD1	TGTGCCAGCAGTACAGGGGTTGCAACTAATGAAAAACTGTTTTTT	CASSTGVATNEKLFF
TRBV28	TRBJ2-1	.	TRBD1	TGTGCCAGCAGTACACTGACAGGGGGTGAGAACAATGAGCAGTTCTTC	CASSTLTGGENNEQFF
TRBV28	TRBJ1-1	.	.	TGTGCCGTCATCGGTCGGGGGGGTACTGAAGCTTTCTTT	CAVIGRGGTEAFF
TRBV13	TRBJ1-2	.	TRBD1	TGTGCCAGCAGCTTAGGGACAGGGATTTATGGCTACACCTTC	CASSLGTGIYGYTF
TRBV7-2	TRBJ1-1	.	.	TGTGCCATCCGTACGGGGGTGGAGACTGAAGCTTTCTTT	CAIRTGVETEAFF
TRBV7-2	TRBJ1-1	.	.	TGTGCCAGCAGCTTAGAGCGGGTCAGTAACACTGAAGCTTTCTTT	CASSLERVSNTEAFF
TRBV24-1	TRBJ2-1	.	.	TGTGCCACCAGTGGGGAGTCGAGGGATGAGCAGTTCTTC	CATSGESRDEQFF
TRBV24-1	TRBJ2-1	once	.	TGTGCCACCAGTGATTTTTCAGGGTTCAATGAGCAGTTCTTC	CATSDFSGFNEQFF
TRBV28	TRBJ1-5	.	TRBD1	TGTGCCAGCAGTCGACCGGGACAGTGGGGCAATCAGCCCCAGCATTTT	CASSRPGQWGNQPQHF
TRBV5-1	TRBJ2-3	few	TRBD2	TGCGCCAGCAGGGGGGGGATATCGATCACAGATACGCAGTATTTT	CASRGGISITDTQYF
TRBV7-8	TRBJ2-3	once	.	TGTGCCAGCAGCTTAGACAGCAGCCTCACAGATACGCAGTATTTT	CASSLDSSLTDTQYF
TRBV28	TRBJ2-7	few	TRBD1	TGTGCCAGCAGCCGGGACAGGGGGCTCGAGCAGTACTTC	CASSRDRGLEQYF
TRBV7-6	TRBJ1-6	.	TRBD1	TGTGCCAGCAGCCTGGGGACAGGGTATAATTCACCCCTCCACTTT	CASSLGTGYNSPLHF
TRBV6-5	TRBJ1-3	.	TRBD1	TGTGCCAGCAGTCGGGACAGGGAAGGAAACACCATATATTTT	CASSRDREGNTIYF
TRBV19	TRBJ1-1	once	TRBD1	TGTGCCAGCTGGGACAGGGGGCTCACTGAAGCTTTCTTT	CASWDRGLTEAFF
TRBV4-3	TRBJ1-6	.	.	TGCGCCAGCAGCCTTGGCCCGACCGGGACAAATAATTCACCCCTCCACTTT	CASSLGPTGTNNSPLHF
TRBV6-5	TRBJ2-1	.	TRBD2	TGTGCCAGCAGTTACGCGGCTAGCGGGGATCCGCAGTTCTTC	CASSYAASGDPQFF
TRBV7-9	TRBJ1-2	.	.	TGTGCCAGCAGCAATGACAGTGTCTATGGCTACACCTTC	CASSNDSVYGYTF
TRBV7-8	TRBJ2-5	.	.	TGTGCCAGCAGCTTAGACGGGGGGCCCCAAGAGACCCAGTACTTC	CASSLDGGPQETQYF
TRBV10-3	TRBJ1-5	.	TRBD1	TGTGCCATCAGCGCGGGACAGGGATCCCAGCATTTT	CAISAGQGSQHF
TRBV30	TRBJ2-3	.	TRBD1	TGTGCCTGGAGTGGGACAGGGGGCAGAGATACGCAGTATTTT	CAWSGTGGRDTQYF
TRBV27	TRBJ2-3	.	TRBD1	TGTGCCAGCAGTTCTGGGGTGGGACAGGGGACCGATACGCAGTATTTT	CASSSGVGQGTDTQYF
TRBV28	TRBJ1-1	.	.	TGTGCCAGCAGTCCCCGACAGCTTGAAGCTTTCTTT	CASSPRQLEAFF
TRBV6-1	TRBJ2-6	.	TRBD2	TGTGCCAGCAGTGACGGCGGGGGAATAAACTCTGGGGCCAACGTCCTGACTTTC	CASSDGGGINSGANVLTF
TRBV7-6	TRBJ2-3	.	TRBD2	TGTGCCAGCAGCTTAAATCCCCCGAGACTAGCGGGAGGGCCCTCAGATACGCAGTATTTT	CASSLNPPRLAGGPSDTQYF
TRBV25-1	TRBJ2-5	.	TRBD2	TGTGCCAGCAGTGAATTTGCGGGAGGGCCGGAGACCCAGTACTTC	CASSEFAGGPETQYF
TRBV5-1	TRBJ1-1	.	.	TGCGCCAGCACTATAGACGGGGAAAACACTGAAGCTTTCTTT	CASTIDGENTEAFF
TRBV6-5	TRBJ1-1	.	TRBD1	TGTGCCAGCAGGGGACAGAGTGGCACTGAAGCTTTCTTT	CASRGQSGTEAFF
TRBV5-6	TRBJ2-1	.	.	TGTGCCAGCAGCTTTCGGGAAGGCTCCTACAATGAGCAGTTCTTC	CASSFREGSYNEQFF
TRBV6-2/TRBV6-3	TRBJ2-3	once	.	TGTGCCAGCAGTTGGGCTAGCGCGGCAGATACGCAGTATTTT	CASSWASAADTQYF
TRBV29-1	TRBJ2-1	.	.	TGCAGCGTCAACCAAGACGGGGGAGATGAGCAGTTCTTC	CSVNQDGGDEQFF
TRBV28	TRBJ2-3	.	TRBD2	TGTGCCAGCGGCTCCGGGGGGAGGAGGGGCACAGATACGCAGTATTTT	CASGSGGRRGTDTQYF
TRBV24-1	TRBJ2-2	.	.	TGTGCCACCAGTGATTTTCGAGGCAGGAACACCGGGGAGCTGTTTTTT	CATSDFRGRNTGELFF
TRBV4-2	TRBJ1-2	.	TRBD1	TGTGCCAGCAGCCAAGAATCCACAGGGGGCTTTCGTGGCTACACCTTC	CASSQESTGGFRGYTF
TRBV5-1	TRBJ2-3	.	.	TGCGCCAGCAGCTTGGGGGGCGGGAACACAGATACGCAGTATTTT	CASSLGGGNTDTQYF
TRBV3-1/TRBV3-2	TRBJ2-1	.	TRBD2	TGTGCCAGCAGCCTACTAGCGGGAGGGCCACTTGAGCAGTTCTTC	CASSLLAGGPLEQFF
TRBV7-2	TRBJ1-5	.	TRBD1	TGTGCCAGCAGCCCGGACAGGGGAATTCAGCCCCAGCATTTT	CASSPDRGIQPQHF
TRBV7-2	TRBJ2-1	once	TRBD1	TGTGCCAGCAGCCCGCACGGGGGACAGGTATACAATGAGCAGTTCTTC	CASSPHGGQVYNEQFF
TRBV4-3	TRBJ1-1	.	TRBD1	TGCGCCAGCAGCATAACGACAGGGGCAAACACTGAAGCTTTCTTT	CASSITTGANTEAFF
TRBV18	TRBJ1-4	.	.	TGTGCCAGCTCACCTCAAGGGGAAGCAACTAATGAAAAACTGTTTTTT	CASSPQGEATNEKLFF